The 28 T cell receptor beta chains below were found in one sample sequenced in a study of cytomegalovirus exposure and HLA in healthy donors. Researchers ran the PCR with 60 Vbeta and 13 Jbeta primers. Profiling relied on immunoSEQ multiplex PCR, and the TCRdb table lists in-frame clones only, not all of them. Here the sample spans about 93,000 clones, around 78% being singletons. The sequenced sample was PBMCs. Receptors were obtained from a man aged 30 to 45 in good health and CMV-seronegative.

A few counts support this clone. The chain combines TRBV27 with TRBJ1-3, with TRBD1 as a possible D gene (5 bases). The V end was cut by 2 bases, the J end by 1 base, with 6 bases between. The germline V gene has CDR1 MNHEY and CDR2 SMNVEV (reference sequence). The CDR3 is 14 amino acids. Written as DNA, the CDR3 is TGTGCCAGCAGTTTAGGGACTTCTGGAAACACCATATATTTT. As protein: CASSLGTSGNTIYF.

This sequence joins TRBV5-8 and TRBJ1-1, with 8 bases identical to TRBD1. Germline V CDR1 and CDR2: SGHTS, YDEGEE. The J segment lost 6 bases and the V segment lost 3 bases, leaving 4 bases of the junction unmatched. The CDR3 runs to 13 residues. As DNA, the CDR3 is TGTGCCAGCAGCTCGGGACAGGTAGCTGAAGCTTTCTTT. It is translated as CASSSGQVAEAFF.

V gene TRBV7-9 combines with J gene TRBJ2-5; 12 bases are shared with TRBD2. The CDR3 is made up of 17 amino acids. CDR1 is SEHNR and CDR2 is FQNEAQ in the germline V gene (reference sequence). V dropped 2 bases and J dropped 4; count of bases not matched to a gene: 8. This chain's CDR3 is CASSLTVGLAGRETQYF. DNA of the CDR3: TGTGCCAGCAGCTTAACCGTAGGACTAGCGGGACGAGAGACCCAGTACTTC.

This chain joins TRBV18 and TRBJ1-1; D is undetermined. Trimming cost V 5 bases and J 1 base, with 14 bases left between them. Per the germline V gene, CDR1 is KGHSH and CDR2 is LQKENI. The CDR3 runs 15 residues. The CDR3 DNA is TGTGCCAGCTCATCAGACCGACTTAAGAACACTGAAGCTTTCTTT. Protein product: CASSSDRLKNTEAFF.

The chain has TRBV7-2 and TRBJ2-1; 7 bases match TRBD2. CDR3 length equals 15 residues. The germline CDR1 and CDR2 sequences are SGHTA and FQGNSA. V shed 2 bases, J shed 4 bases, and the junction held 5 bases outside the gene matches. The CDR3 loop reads CASSLKAGPYNEQFF. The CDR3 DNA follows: TGTGCCAGCAGCTTAAAAGCGGGACCTTACAATGAGCAGTTCTTC.

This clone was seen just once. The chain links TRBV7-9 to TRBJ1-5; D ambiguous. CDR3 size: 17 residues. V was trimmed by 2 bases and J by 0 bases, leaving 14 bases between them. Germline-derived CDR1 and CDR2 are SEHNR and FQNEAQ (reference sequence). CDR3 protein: CASSLSPALDSNQPQHF. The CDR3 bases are TGTGCCAGCAGCTTATCCCCTGCGTTAGATAGCAATCAGCCCCAGCATTTT.

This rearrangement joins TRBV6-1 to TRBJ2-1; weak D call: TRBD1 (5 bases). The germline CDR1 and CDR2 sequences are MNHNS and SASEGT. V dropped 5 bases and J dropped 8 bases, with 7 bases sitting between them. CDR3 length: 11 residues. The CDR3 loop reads CASSPGYEQFF. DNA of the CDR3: TGTGCCAGCAGTCCAGGGTATGAGCAGTTCTTC.

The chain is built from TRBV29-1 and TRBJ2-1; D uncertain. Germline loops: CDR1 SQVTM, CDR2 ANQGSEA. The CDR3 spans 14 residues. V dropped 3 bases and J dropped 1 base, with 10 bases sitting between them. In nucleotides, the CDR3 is TGCAGCGTTGAGGGCATCTATTCCTACAATGAGCAGTTCTTC. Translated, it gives CSVEGIYSYNEQFF.

The CDR3: CASSVTTGYEDPYGYTF. CDR3 in DNA: TGTGCCAGCAGTGTTACCACAGGGTATGAAGACCCCTATGGCTACACCTTC. The genes are TRBV6-1 and TRBJ1-2, with TRBD1 as a possible D gene (6 bases). The V and J ends lost 4 bases and 4 bases respectively, with 22 bases between them. Germline CDR1 MNHNS, CDR2 SASEGT. This CDR3 spans 17 amino acids.

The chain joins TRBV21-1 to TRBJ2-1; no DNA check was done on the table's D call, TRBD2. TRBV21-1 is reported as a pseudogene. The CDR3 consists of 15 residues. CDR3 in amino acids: CASSKGLARYNEQFF. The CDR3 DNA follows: TGTGCCAGCAGCAAAGGGCTAGCTCGATACAATGAGCAGTTCTTC.

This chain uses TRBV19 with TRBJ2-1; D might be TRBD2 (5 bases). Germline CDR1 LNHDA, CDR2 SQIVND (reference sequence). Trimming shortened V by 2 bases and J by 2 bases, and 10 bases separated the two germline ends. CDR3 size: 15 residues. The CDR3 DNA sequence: TGTGCCAGTAGTATACGAGGGCCAGCCTACAATGAGCAGTTCTTC. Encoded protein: CASSIRGPAYNEQFF.

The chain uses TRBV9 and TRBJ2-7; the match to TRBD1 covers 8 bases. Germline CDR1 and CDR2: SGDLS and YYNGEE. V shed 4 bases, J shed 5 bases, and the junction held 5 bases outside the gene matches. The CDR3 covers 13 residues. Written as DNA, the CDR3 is TGTGCCAGCAGCCCGGGACAGGTGGACGAGCAGTACTTC. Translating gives CASSPGQVDEQYF. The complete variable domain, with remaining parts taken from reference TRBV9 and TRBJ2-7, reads DSGVTQTPKHLITATGQRVTLRCSPRSGDLSVYWYQQSLDQGLQFLIQYYNGEERAKGNILERFSAQQFPDLHSELNLSSLELGDSALYFCASSPGQVDEQYFGPGTRLTVT.

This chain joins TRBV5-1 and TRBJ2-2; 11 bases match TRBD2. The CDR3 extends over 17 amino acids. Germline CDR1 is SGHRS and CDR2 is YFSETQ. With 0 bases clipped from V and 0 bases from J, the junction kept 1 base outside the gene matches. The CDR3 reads CASSLELAGANTGELFF. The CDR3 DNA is TGCGCCAGCAGCTTGGAACTAGCGGGGGCGAACACCGGGGAGCTGTTTTTT.

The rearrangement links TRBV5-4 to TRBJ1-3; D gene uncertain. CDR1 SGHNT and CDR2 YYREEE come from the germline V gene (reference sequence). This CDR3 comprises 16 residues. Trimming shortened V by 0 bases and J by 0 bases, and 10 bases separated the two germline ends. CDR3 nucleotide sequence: TGTGCCAGCAGCTTGGGACAACACACCTCTGGAAACACCATATATTTT. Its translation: CASSLGQHTSGNTIYF. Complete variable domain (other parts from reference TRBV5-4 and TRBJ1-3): ETGVTQSPTHLIKTRGQQVTLRCSSQSGHNTVSWYQQALGQGPQFIFQYYREEENGRGNFPPRFSGLQFPNYSSELNVNALELDDSALYLCASSLGQHTSGNTIYFGEGSWLTVV.

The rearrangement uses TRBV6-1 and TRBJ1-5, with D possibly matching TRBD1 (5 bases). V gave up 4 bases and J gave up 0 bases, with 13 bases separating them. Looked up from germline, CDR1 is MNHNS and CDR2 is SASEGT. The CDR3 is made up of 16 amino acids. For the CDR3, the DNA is TGTGCCAGCAGTGCCCTAGGGGCTTTTAGCAATCAGCCCCAGCATTTT. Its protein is CASSALGAFSNQPQHF.

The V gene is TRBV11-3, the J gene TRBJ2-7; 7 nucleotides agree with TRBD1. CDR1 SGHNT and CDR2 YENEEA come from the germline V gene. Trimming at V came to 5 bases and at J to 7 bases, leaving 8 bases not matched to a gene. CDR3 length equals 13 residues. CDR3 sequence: CASSRQGVGEQYV. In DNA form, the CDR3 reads TGTGCCAGCAGCCGACAGGGAGTTGGGGAGCAGTACGTC.

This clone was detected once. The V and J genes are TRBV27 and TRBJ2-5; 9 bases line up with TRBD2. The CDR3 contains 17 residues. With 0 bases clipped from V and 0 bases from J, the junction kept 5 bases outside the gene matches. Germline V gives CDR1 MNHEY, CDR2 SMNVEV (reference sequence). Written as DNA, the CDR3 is TGTGCCAGCAGTTTATCGGCGGGAGGGAAGTACCAAGAGACCCAGTACTTC. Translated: CASSLSAGGKYQETQYF.

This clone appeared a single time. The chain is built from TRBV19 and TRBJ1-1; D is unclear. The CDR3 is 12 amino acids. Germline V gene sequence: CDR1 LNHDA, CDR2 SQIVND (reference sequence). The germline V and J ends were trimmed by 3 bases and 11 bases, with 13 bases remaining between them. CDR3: CASSIWGVGAFF. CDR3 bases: TGTGCCAGTAGTATTTGGGGAGTCGGTGCTTTCTTT.

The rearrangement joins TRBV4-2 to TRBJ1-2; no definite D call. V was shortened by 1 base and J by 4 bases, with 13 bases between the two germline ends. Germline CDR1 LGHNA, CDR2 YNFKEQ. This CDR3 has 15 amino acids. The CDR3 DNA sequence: TGTGCCAGCAGCCAAGGTCCTCTACCCTCCTATGGCTACACCTTC. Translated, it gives CASSQGPLPSYGYTF.

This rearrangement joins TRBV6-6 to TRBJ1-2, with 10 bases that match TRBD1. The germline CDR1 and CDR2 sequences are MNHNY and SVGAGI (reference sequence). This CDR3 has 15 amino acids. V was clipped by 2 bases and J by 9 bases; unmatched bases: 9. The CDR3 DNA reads TGTGCCAGCAGTTACCGGGACAGGGGTTCTTATAGCTACACCTTC. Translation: CASSYRDRGSYSYTF.

The chain's CDR3 is CASSRPRTGNTEAFF. CDR3 in DNA: TGTGCCAGCAGCCGACCCCGGACAGGCAACACTGAAGCTTTCTTT. The chain links TRBV7-2 to TRBJ1-1, with 7 bases fitting TRBD1. The germline V gene has CDR1 SGHTA and CDR2 FQGNSA. This CDR3 has 15 residues. The J segment lost 2 bases and the V segment lost 5 bases, leaving 8 bases of the junction unmatched.

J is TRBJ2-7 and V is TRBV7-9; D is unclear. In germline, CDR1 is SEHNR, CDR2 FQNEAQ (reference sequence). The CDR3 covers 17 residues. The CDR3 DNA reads TGTTCCAGCAGCTTCAGAACGACGCGCGGTAAACTCTACGAGCAGTACGTC. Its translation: CSSSFRTTRGKLYEQYV.

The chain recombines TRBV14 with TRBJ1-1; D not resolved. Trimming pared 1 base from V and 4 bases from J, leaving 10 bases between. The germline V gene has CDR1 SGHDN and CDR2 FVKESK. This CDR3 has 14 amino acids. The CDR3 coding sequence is TGTGCCAGCAGCCAAGGTAACAGTTTCACTGAAGCTTTCTTT. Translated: CASSQGNSFTEAFF.

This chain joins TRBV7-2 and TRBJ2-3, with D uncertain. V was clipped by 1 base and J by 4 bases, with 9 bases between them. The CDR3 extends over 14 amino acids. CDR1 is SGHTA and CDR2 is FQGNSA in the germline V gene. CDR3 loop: CASSLGHPPDTQYF. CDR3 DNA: TGTGCCAGCAGCTTAGGACATCCGCCAGATACGCAGTATTTT.

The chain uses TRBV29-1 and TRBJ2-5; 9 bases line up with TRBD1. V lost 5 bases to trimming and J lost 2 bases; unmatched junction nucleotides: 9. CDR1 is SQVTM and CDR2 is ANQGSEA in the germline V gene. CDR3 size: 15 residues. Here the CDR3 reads CSVSYGTGQQETQYF. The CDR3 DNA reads TGCAGCGTTTCTTACGGGACAGGGCAACAAGAGACCCAGTACTTC.

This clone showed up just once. The CDR3 DNA reads TGTGCCAGTAGTACCACAGGGGGACCTCAGCCCCAGCATTTT. This gives the protein CASSTTGGPQPQHF. The chain employs TRBV19 and TRBJ1-5, with 8 positions matching TRBD1. This CDR3 has 14 residues. V lost 4 bases, J lost 6 bases, and 5 bases stayed unmatched. CDR1 is LNHDA, CDR2 SQIVND, per germline (reference sequence).

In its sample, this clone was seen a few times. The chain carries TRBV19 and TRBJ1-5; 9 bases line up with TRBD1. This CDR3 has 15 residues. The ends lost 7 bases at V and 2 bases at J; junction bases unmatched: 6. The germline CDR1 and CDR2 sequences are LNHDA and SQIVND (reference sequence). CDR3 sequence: CASKTGGAGNQPQHF. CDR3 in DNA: TGTGCCAGTAAAACAGGGGGCGCGGGCAATCAGCCCCAGCATTTT. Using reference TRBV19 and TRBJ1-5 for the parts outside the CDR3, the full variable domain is DGGITQSPKYLFRKEGQNVTLSCEQNLNHDAMYWYRQDPGQGLRLIYYSQIVNDFQKGDIAEGYSVSREKKESFPLTVTSAQKNPTAFYLCASKTGGAGNQPQHFGDGTRLSIL.

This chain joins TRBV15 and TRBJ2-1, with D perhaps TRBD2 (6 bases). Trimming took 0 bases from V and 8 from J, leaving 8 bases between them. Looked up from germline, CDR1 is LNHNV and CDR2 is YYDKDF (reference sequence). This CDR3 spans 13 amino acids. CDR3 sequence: CATSRDVADEQFF. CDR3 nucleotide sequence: TGTGCCACCAGCAGAGACGTAGCGGATGAGCAGTTCTTC.